These 5 T cell receptor beta chains share one sample of origin, sequenced in a study of blood T cell repertoires in COVID-19 (dated by TCRdb to between 2020 and 2021). Preparation of the library involved the immunoSEQ multiplex PCR assay. This is the immuneACCESS table as TCRdb keeps it, with only in-frame sequences that have V and J called. A part of the clones is gone; compared with another copy, unresolved V genes explain less than half, and the rest is unexplained. This sample gives over 250,000 clones in total; roughly 89% of them show up just once. The ten most abundant clones make up about 2% of the sample. The sequenced sample consisted of PBMCs or T cells enriched from blood (not recorded which). These receptors were taken from a woman aged 55-70 years who had recovered from COVID-19.

The gene calls are TRBV19 and TRBJ1-5, with a weak D call TRBD1 (5 bases). Trimming took 10 bases from V and 2 from J, leaving 24 bases between them. From germline, CDR1 is LNHDA and CDR2 SQIVND (reference sequence). The CDR3 length is 17 residues. The CDR3 protein is CATSPRGGRGGNQPQHF. CDR3 DNA sequence: TGTGCCACCTCCCCACGGGGGGGGAGAGGAGGCAATCAGCCCCAGCATTTT.

The V call is TRBV13, the J call TRBJ2-5; the D gene is possibly TRBD1 (5 bases). Germline CDR1 PRHDT, CDR2 FYEKMQ (reference sequence). Trimming took 4 bases from V and 5 from J, leaving 11 bases between them. The CDR3 contains 13 residues. The CDR3 is CASSSWGGETQYF. The CDR3 coding sequence is TGTGCCAGCAGCTCGTGGGGCGGCGAGACCCAGTACTTC.

This clone occurred once. The V call is TRBV5-4, the J call TRBJ1-5; a possible D gene is TRBD1 (5 bases). V lost 4 bases, J lost 1 base, and 15 bases lay in between. The CDR3 consists of 16 residues. From germline, CDR1 is SGHNT and CDR2 YYREEE (reference sequence). The CDR3 DNA reads TGTGCCAGCAGCCAGTGGGGGGGAGGGAGCAATCAGCCCCAGCATTTT. Protein sequence: CASSQWGGGSNQPQHF.

The chain has TRBV7-2 and TRBJ2-2, with 10 bases identical to TRBD1. The CDR3 has 14 amino acids. Germline V gives CDR1 SGHTA, CDR2 FQGNSA. V trimming: 4 bases; J trimming: 4 bases; junction bases outside the gene matches: 0. The CDR3 loop reads CASSWTGGTGELFF. The CDR3 region has the DNA TGTGCCAGCAGCTGGACAGGGGGCACCGGGGAGCTGTTTTTT.

The chain couples TRBV3-1 (or the pseudogene TRBV3-2) to TRBJ2-7; 9 bases are a match to TRBD2. Germline CDR1 and CDR2: LGHDT and YNNKEL (reference sequence). The V gene end was trimmed by 5 bases and the J gene end by 6 bases; junction bases not matched to a gene: 8. This CDR3 is 14 amino acids long. The CDR3 is CASSTGTSSPEQYF. CDR3 DNA sequence: TGTGCCAGCAGCACGGGGACTAGCTCCCCCGAGCAGTACTTC.